Below, one TCR beta chain is given with its context. Its target is unknown. This sample is part of a study of cytomegalovirus exposure and HLA in healthy donors. Study information: The same platform as the roughly 630 first-cohort repertoires was used for the roughly 130 validation repertoires, a later analysis reported.

The CDR3 runs 15 residues. Losses at the gene ends were 2 bases for V and 5 bases for J; bases not matched to a gene: 4. The germline gives CDR1 SGHTA, CDR2 FQGTGA. The donors were in the roughly 130-subject validation cohort; that cohort was separate from the roughly 730-subject first cohort. The protocol was immunoSEQ multiplex PCR, while the TCRdb copy is restricted to in-frame clones and leaves out a portion. The sample lists hundreds of thousands of clones, roughly 87% occurring once. The study's findings and limits: Three chains tied to CMV proved CMV antigen-specific in vitro.

V is TRBV7-3 and J is TRBJ2-3; 10 bases match TRBD2. Sequencing input: PBMCs. The source of this sequence is a man in his late teens or twenties in good health and CMV-seropositive. The CDR3 here is CASSLLAGAGDTQYF. CDR3 DNA: TGTGCCAGCAGCTTACTAGCGGGAGCCGGAGATACGCAGTATTTT.